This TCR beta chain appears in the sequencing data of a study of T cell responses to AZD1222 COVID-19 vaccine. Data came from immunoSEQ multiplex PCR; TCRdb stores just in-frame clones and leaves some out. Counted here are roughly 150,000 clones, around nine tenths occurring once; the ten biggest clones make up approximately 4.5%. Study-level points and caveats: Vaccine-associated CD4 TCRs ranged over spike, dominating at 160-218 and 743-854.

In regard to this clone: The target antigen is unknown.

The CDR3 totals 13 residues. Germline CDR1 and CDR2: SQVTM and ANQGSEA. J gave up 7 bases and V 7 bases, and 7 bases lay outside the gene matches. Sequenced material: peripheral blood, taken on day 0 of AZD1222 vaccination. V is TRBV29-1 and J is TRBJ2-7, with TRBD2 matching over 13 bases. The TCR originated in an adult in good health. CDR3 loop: CSGGTSGIGEQYF. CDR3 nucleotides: TGCAGCGGCGGGACTAGCGGGATTGGAGAGCAGTACTTC.